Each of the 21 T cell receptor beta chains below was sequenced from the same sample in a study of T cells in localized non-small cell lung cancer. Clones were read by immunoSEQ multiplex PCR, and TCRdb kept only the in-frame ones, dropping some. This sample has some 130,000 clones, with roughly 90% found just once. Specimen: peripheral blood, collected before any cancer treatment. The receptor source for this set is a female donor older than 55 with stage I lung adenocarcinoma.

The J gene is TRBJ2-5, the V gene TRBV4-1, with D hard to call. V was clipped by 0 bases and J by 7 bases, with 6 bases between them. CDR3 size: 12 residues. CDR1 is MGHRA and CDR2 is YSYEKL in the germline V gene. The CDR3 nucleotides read TGCGCCAGCAGCCAAGACGTGGGGACCCAGTACTTC. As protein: CASSQDVGTQYF.

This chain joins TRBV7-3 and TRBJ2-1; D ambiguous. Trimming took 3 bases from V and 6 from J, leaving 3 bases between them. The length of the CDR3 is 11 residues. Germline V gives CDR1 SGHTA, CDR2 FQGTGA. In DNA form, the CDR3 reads TGTGCCAGCAGCTTGTCCAATGAGCAGTTCTTC. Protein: CASSLSNEQFF.

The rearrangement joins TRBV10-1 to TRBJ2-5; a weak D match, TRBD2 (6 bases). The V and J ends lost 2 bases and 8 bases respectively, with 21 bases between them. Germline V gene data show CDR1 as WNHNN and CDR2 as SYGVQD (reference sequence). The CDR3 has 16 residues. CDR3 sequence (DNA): TGCGCCAGCAGTGAGAGTGTGATGCGGGGCCGGAATACCCAGTACTTC. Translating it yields CASSESVMRGRNTQYF.

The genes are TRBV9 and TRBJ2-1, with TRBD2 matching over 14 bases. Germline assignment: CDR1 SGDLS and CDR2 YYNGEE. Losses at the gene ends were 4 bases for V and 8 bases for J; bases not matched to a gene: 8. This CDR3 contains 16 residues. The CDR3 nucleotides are TGTGCCAGCAGCTCCAGGACTAGCGGGAGGTCCCATGAGCAGTTCTTC. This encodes CASSSRTSGRSHEQFF.

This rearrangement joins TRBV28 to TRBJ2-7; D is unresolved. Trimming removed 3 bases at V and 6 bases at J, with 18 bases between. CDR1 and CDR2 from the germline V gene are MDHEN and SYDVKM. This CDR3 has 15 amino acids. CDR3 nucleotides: TGTGCCAGCAGTTTGGGGTACCTCCCCCCCTTCGAGCAGTACTTC. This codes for CASSLGYLPPFEQYF.

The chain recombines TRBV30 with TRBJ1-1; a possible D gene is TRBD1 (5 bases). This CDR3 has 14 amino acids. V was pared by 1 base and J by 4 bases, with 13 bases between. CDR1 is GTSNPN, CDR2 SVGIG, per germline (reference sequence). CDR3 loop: CAWSAPGLLTEAFF. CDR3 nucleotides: TGTGCCTGGAGTGCCCCGGGACTACTCACTGAAGCTTTCTTT.

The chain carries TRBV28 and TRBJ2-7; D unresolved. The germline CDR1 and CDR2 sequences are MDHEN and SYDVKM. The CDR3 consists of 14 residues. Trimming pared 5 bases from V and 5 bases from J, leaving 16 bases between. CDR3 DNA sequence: TGTGCCAGCAGTCCGACCGCAGCATACCACGAGCAGTACTTC. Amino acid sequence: CASSPTAAYHEQYF.

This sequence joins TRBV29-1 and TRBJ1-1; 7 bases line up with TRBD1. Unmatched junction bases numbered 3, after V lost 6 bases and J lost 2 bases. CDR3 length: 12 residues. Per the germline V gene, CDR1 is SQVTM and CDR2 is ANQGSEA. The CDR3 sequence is CSVHRGNTEAFF. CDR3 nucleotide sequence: TGCAGCGTACACAGGGGAAACACTGAAGCTTTCTTT.

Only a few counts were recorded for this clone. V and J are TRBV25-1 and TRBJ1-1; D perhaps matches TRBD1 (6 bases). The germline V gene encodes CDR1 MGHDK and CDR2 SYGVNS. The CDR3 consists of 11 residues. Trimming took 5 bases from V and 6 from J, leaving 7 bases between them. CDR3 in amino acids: CASSRTAEAFF. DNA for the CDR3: TGTGCCAGCAGTAGGACAGCTGAAGCTTTCTTT.

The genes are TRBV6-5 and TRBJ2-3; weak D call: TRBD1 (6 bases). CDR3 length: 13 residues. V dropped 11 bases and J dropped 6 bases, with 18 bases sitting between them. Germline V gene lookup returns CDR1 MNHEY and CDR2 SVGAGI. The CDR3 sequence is CAVGRGVFDTQYF. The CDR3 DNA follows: TGTGCCGTGGGCAGGGGTGTGTTTGATACGCAGTATTTT.

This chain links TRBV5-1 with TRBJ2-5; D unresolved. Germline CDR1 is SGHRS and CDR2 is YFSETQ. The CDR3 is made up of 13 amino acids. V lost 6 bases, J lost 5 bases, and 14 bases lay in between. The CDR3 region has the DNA TGCGCCAGCACAGCGAGACCAACTGAGACCCAGTACTTC. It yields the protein CASTARPTETQYF.

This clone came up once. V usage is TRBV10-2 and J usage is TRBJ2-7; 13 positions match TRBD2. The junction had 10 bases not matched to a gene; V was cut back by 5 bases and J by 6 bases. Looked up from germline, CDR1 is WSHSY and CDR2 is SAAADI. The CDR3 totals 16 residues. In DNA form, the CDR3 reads TGCGCCAGCAGTTGGCCTAGGACTAGCGGGAGTATCGAGCAGTACTTC. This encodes CASSWPRTSGSIEQYF.

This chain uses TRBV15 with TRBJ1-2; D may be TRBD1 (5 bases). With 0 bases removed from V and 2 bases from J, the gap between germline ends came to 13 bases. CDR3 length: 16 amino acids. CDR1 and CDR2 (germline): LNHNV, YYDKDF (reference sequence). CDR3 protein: CATSRDKTGLNYGYTF. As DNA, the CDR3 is TGTGCCACCAGCAGAGATAAAACAGGACTAAACTATGGCTACACCTTC.

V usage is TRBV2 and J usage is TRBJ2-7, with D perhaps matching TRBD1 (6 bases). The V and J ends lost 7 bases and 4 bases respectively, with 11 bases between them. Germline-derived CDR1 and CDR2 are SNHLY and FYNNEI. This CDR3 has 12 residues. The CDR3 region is CASNGGGYEQYF. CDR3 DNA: TGTGCCAGCAATGGGGGCGGGTACGAGCAGTACTTC.

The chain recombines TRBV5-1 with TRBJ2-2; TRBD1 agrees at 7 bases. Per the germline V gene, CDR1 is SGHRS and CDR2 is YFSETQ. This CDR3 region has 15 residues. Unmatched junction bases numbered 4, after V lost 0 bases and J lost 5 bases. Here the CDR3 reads CASSLAGGETGELFF. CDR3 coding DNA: TGCGCCAGCAGCTTGGCAGGGGGTGAGACCGGGGAGCTGTTTTTT.

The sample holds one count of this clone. The CDR3 here is CASSLEGATDTQYF. The CDR3 nucleotides are TGTGCCAGCAGCTTAGAGGGGGCCACAGATACGCAGTATTTT. The chain uses TRBV7-6 and TRBJ2-3, with 7 bases lining up with TRBD1. CDR1 is SGHVS, CDR2 FNYEAQ, per germline. Germline trimming cut 1 base from V and 2 bases from J; bases unmatched to any gene: 0. This CDR3 is built from 14 residues.

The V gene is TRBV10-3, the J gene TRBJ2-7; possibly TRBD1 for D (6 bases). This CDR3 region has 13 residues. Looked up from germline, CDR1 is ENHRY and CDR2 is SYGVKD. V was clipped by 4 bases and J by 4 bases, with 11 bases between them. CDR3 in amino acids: CAISAGTPYEQYF. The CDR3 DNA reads TGTGCCATCAGTGCCGGGACACCTTACGAGCAGTACTTC.

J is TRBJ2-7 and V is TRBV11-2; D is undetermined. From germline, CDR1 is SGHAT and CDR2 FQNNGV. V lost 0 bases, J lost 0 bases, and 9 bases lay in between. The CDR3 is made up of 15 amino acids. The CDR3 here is CASSLDSETSYEQYF. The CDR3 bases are TGTGCCAGCAGCTTAGATTCAGAAACCTCCTACGAGCAGTACTTC.

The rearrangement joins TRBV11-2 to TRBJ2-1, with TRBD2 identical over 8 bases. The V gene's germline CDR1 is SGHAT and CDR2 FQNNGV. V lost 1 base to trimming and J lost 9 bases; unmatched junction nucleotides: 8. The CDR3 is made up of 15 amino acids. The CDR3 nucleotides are TGTGCCAGCAGCTTAGTTGGCGGGAGGCCGGGTGAGCAGTTCTTC. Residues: CASSLVGGRPGEQFF.

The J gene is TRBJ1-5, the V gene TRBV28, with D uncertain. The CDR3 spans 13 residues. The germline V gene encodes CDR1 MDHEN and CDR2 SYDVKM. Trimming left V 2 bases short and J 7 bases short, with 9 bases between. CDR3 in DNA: TGTGCCAGCAGTTTAACCCAATTCCAGCCCCAGCATTTT. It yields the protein CASSLTQFQPQHF.

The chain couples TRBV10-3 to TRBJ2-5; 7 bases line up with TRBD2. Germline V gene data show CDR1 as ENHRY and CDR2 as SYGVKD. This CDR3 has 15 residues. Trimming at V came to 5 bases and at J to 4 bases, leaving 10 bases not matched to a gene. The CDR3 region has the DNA TGTGCCATCAGTTGGACGGGAGGAGGGAGAGAGACCCAGTACTTC. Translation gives CAISWTGGGRETQYF.